Listed below are T cell receptor beta chains from one sample, sequenced in a study of T cells in Graves' hyperthyroidism and ophthalmopathy. A single record per CDR3 protein comes from TCRdb applying MiXCR to the multiplex PCR reads. There are about 360,000 distinct CDR3 sequences in the sample; over 15% occur only once, and 3.7% lies in the top ten. Sequenced sample: blood. All receptors come from a woman aged 18-29 years with Graves' hyperthyroidism. The CDR3 runs from the conserved cysteine through the conserved F or W. A D gene is named only where the DNA matches it firmly. Not all rows give a size; the values are once, few, many and, for expanded clones, a class.

J gene: TRBJ1-1; V gene: TRBV20-1; D gene: TRBD1; clone size: many; CDR3 DNA: TGCAGTGCTAGAGATTATGGGGGACAGGGAATGAACACTGAAGCTTTCTTT; CDR3 protein: CSARDYGGQGMNTEAFF
J gene: TRBJ1-2; V gene: TRBV27; D gene: NA; clone size: many; CDR3 DNA: TGTGCCAGCAGTTCAACAGGGCTCTATGGCTACACCTTC; CDR3 protein: CASSSTGLYGYTF
J gene: TRBJ1-2; V gene: TRBV3-1; D gene: TRBD1; clone size: many; CDR3 DNA: TGTGCCAGCAGCCGACGACAGGGGGCCTATGGCTACACCTTC; CDR3 protein: CASSRRQGAYGYTF
J gene: TRBJ1-1; V gene: TRBV2; D gene: NA; clone size: NA; CDR3 DNA: TGTGCCAGCAGTATAAGGTCTCCTATGAACACTGAAGCTTTCTTT; CDR3 protein: CASSIRSPMNTEAFF
J gene: TRBJ2-5; V gene: TRBV20-1; D gene: TRBD2; clone size: many; CDR3 DNA: TGCAGTGCTAGAGAACTAGCGGGGAGGGGGGAGACCCAGTACTTC; CDR3 protein: CSARELAGRGETQYF
J gene: TRBJ1-1; V gene: TRBV7-8; D gene: NA; clone size: many; CDR3 DNA: TGTGCCAGCAGCTTAGGACCGAAGACTGAAGCTTTCTTT; CDR3 protein: CASSLGPKTEAFF
J gene: TRBJ1-6; V gene: TRBV6-1; D gene: TRBD1; clone size: NA; CDR3 DNA: TGTGCCAGCAGGGGACAGGGGGCGTCCTATAATTCACCCCTCCACTTT; CDR3 protein: CASRGQGASYNSPLHF
J gene: TRBJ1-2; V gene: TRBV4-1; D gene: TRBD1; clone size: NA; CDR3 DNA: TGCGCCAGCAGCCAAGAGGTGAACAGGGGGATTATTCACTATGGCTACACCTTC; CDR3 protein: CASSQEVNRGIIHYGYTF
J gene: TRBJ2-7; V gene: TRBV6-2/TRBV6-3; D gene: TRBD2; clone size: few; CDR3 DNA: TGTGCCAGCAACCTAGCGGGAGACTACGAGCAGTACTTC; CDR3 protein: CASNLAGDYEQYF
J gene: TRBJ2-2; V gene: TRBV29-1; D gene: TRBD1; clone size: many; CDR3 DNA: TGCAGCGTTGAGGGACAGAGGGGCGGGGAGCTGTTTTTT; CDR3 protein: CSVEGQRGGELFF
J gene: TRBJ2-2; V gene: TRBV11-3; D gene: NA; clone size: few; CDR3 DNA: TGTGCCAGCAGCGCGGGGACAGTAACCGGGGAGCTGTTTTTT; CDR3 protein: CASSAGTVTGELFF
J gene: TRBJ1-1; V gene: TRBV6-1; D gene: NA; clone size: many; CDR3 DNA: TGTGCCAGCAGGGGGGGGGCATCTGAAGCTTTCTTT; CDR3 protein: CASRGGASEAFF
J gene: TRBJ2-3; V gene: TRBV6-2/TRBV6-3; D gene: NA; clone size: many; CDR3 DNA: TGTGCCAGCAGCCCCTACGGGGAGACAGATACGCAGTATTTT; CDR3 protein: CASSPYGETDTQYF
J gene: TRBJ1-1; V gene: TRBV19; D gene: NA; clone size: many; CDR3 DNA: TGTGCCAGTAGTTGGGCCGGTGAAGCTTTCTTT; CDR3 protein: CASSWAGEAFF
J gene: TRBJ1-5; V gene: TRBV24-1; D gene: NA; clone size: many; CDR3 DNA: TGTGCCACCAGAGGGGACGGGCCTAATCAGCCCCAGCATTTT; CDR3 protein: CATRGDGPNQPQHF
J gene: TRBJ1-5; V gene: TRBV2; D gene: TRBD1; clone size: many; CDR3 DNA: TGTGCCAGCAGTGGGTTACAGGGGGTGAGGAATCAGCCCCAGCATTTT; CDR3 protein: CASSGLQGVRNQPQHF
J gene: TRBJ1-2; V gene: TRBV20-1; D gene: TRBD1; clone size: NA; CDR3 DNA: TGCAGTGCTAGAGTTGACAGGGGGATAAATGGCTACACCTTC; CDR3 protein: CSARVDRGINGYTF
J gene: TRBJ1-2; V gene: TRBV7-2; D gene: TRBD1; clone size: many; CDR3 DNA: TGTGCCAGCAGCTTAGCGTACAGGGGGGCCTATGGCTACACCTTC; CDR3 protein: CASSLAYRGAYGYTF
J gene: TRBJ1-2; V gene: TRBV6-2/TRBV6-3; D gene: NA; clone size: many; CDR3 DNA: TGTGCCAGCAGTTTACCAGGGAATTACTATGGCTACACCTTC; CDR3 protein: CASSLPGNYYGYTF
J gene: TRBJ1-5; V gene: TRBV5-1; D gene: TRBD1; clone size: NA; CDR3 DNA: TGCGCCAGCAGCTCTGGGACAGGGGCCAATCAGCCCCAGCATTTT; CDR3 protein: CASSSGTGANQPQHF
J gene: TRBJ2-7; V gene: TRBV11-2; D gene: NA; clone size: many; CDR3 DNA: TGTGCCAGCAGCTTATTCGGCATCGGGGAATCAGGATCCTACGAGCAGTACTTC; CDR3 protein: CASSLFGIGESGSYEQYF
J gene: TRBJ2-7; V gene: TRBV7-9; D gene: TRBD1; clone size: many; CDR3 DNA: TGTGCCAGCAGCTCGGCGGACAGGGACGAGCAGTACTTC; CDR3 protein: CASSSADRDEQYF
J gene: TRBJ1-5; V gene: TRBV7-9; D gene: TRBD1; clone size: many; CDR3 DNA: TGTGCCAGCAGCGAGGACAGGGCTTATAGCAATCAGCCCCAGCATTTT; CDR3 protein: CASSEDRAYSNQPQHF
J gene: TRBJ1-1; V gene: TRBV10-3; D gene: NA; clone size: many; CDR3 DNA: TGTGCCATCTCGTTGGGCGGAGGCACTGAAGCTTTCTTT; CDR3 protein: CAISLGGGTEAFF
J gene: TRBJ2-2; V gene: TRBV12-3/TRBV12-4; D gene: NA; clone size: many; CDR3 DNA: TGTGCCAGCAGTATACCGGGAACGAACACCGGGGAGCTGTTTTTT; CDR3 protein: CASSIPGTNTGELFF
J gene: TRBJ2-7; V gene: TRBV20-1; D gene: NA; clone size: many; CDR3 DNA: TGCAGTGCTAATCACAGGGTAGGATACGAGCAGTACTTC; CDR3 protein: CSANHRVGYEQYF
J gene: TRBJ1-6; V gene: TRBV27; D gene: NA; clone size: many; CDR3 DNA: TGTGCCAGCAGTTATGGGGTGCGGAATTCACCCCTCCACTTT; CDR3 protein: CASSYGVRNSPLHF
J gene: TRBJ1-5; V gene: TRBV6-5; D gene: NA; clone size: many; CDR3 DNA: TGTGCCAGCAGTTTGATAGGTCAGCCCCAGCATTTT; CDR3 protein: CASSLIGQPQHF
J gene: TRBJ2-6; V gene: TRBV5-1; D gene: NA; clone size: NA; CDR3 DNA: TGCGCCAGCAGCCCCGGGGCAGGCGGGGCCAACGTCCTGACTTTC; CDR3 protein: CASSPGAGGANVLTF
J gene: TRBJ1-2; V gene: TRBV2; D gene: NA; clone size: many; CDR3 DNA: TGTGCCAGCAGTGATTTAAGGATGGGGAAAGGAGTCTATGGCTACACCTTC; CDR3 protein: CASSDLRMGKGVYGYTF
J gene: TRBJ2-5; V gene: TRBV7-9; D gene: NA; clone size: NA; CDR3 DNA: TGTGCCAGCAGCTTAAACCTCCTGATGCTCGAGACCCAGTACTTC; CDR3 protein: CASSLNLLMLETQYF
J gene: TRBJ1-5; V gene: TRBV12-3/TRBV12-4; D gene: NA; clone size: NA; CDR3 DNA: TGTGCCAGCAGTTTAAGTGCGGGGCCTAATCAGCCCCAGCATTTT; CDR3 protein: CASSLSAGPNQPQHF
J gene: TRBJ1-2; V gene: TRBV6-5; D gene: NA; clone size: many; CDR3 DNA: TGTGCCAGCAGTTACGACAGAGCTAACTATGGCTACACCTTC; CDR3 protein: CASSYDRANYGYTF
J gene: TRBJ2-7; V gene: TRBV7-2; D gene: TRBD2; clone size: NA; CDR3 DNA: TGTGCCAGCAGCTCTAGCGGGGACTCCTTCTACGAGCAGTACTTC; CDR3 protein: CASSSSGDSFYEQYF
J gene: TRBJ2-7; V gene: TRBV6-7; D gene: TRBD1; clone size: many; CDR3 DNA: TGTGGCCCGGGACAGGGGTCCTACGAGCAGTACTTC; CDR3 protein: CGPGQGSYEQYF
J gene: TRBJ2-5; V gene: TRBV12-3/TRBV12-4; D gene: NA; clone size: many; CDR3 DNA: TGTGCCAGCAGTTTTGAGGGAAGTCAAGAGACCCAGTACTTC; CDR3 protein: CASSFEGSQETQYF
J gene: TRBJ1-5; V gene: TRBV12-3/TRBV12-4; D gene: NA; clone size: many; CDR3 DNA: TGTGCCAGCAGTTTGAGAGCGGTCGGCAATCAGCCCCAGCATTTT; CDR3 protein: CASSLRAVGNQPQHF
J gene: TRBJ2-1; V gene: TRBV6-5; D gene: NA; clone size: few; CDR3 DNA: TGTGCCAGCAGTTCAACAGGCTCCTACAATGAGCAGTTCTTC; CDR3 protein: CASSSTGSYNEQFF
J gene: TRBJ2-2; V gene: TRBV5-1; D gene: TRBD2; clone size: NA; CDR3 DNA: TGCGCCAGCAGCTTGGCTGGTAGCGGGGGAACAAACACCGGGAAGCTGTTTTTT; CDR3 protein: CASSLAGSGGTNTGKLFF
J gene: TRBJ1-1; V gene: TRBV10-2; D gene: NA; clone size: many; CDR3 DNA: TGCGCCAGCAGGCGGGATCTGACTGAAGCTTTCTTT; CDR3 protein: CASRRDLTEAFF
J gene: TRBJ2-7; V gene: TRBV18; D gene: NA; clone size: many; CDR3 DNA: TGTGCCAGCTCCCCAGCCCCCCAGGGCTACGAGCAGTACTTC; CDR3 protein: CASSPAPQGYEQYF
J gene: TRBJ1-1; V gene: TRBV2; D gene: TRBD1; clone size: many; CDR3 DNA: TGTGCCAGCAGAGGTGGCAGGGGGCGCGGTACTGAAGCTTTCTTT; CDR3 protein: CASRGGRGRGTEAFF
J gene: TRBJ2-2; V gene: TRBV6-2/TRBV6-3; D gene: NA; clone size: many; CDR3 DNA: TGTGCCAGCAGTTCCGTCTCACACACCGGGGAGCTGTTTTTT; CDR3 protein: CASSSVSHTGELFF
J gene: TRBJ1-2; V gene: TRBV30; D gene: NA; clone size: many; CDR3 DNA: TGTGCCTGGAGGTCCGGGACACCCATCTATGGCTACACCTTC; CDR3 protein: CAWRSGTPIYGYTF
J gene: TRBJ2-5; V gene: TRBV18; D gene: TRBD2; clone size: many; CDR3 DNA: TGTGCCAGCTCACTCGCTCTCGGGGGGGCCAGCAGTCTTGAAGAGACCCAGTACTTC; CDR3 protein: CASSLALGGASSLEETQYF